Given below is one TCR beta chain in context. This clone was picked up one time. Its antigen remains undetermined. Base quality data are lacking; no much larger clone is found one base away. The CDR3, cysteine through phenylalanine, is 14 amino acids long. The entry retains the CDR3 DNA only, 42 bases that are in frame from base 1. Ends trimmed: V by 5 bases, J by 6 bases; bases unmatched to a gene: 7. The germline V gene (reference sequence) sets CDR1 to LNHNV and CDR2 to YYDKDF. Roughly 2 micrograms of genomic DNA were extracted from cryopreserved PBMCs for TCR beta library preparation. Longitudinal blood samples from CLL patients receiving ibrutinib monotherapy were subjected to high-throughput TCR beta sequencing. The patients took part in an open-label, single-center phase 2 trial of ibrutinib monotherapy. The sample comes from a study of cytotoxic CD8 clonotypes in ibrutinib-treated CLL listed by TCRdb under 2021. Regarding the research as a whole: The cohort included more than 14 treatment-naive and some twelve relapsed/refractory patients; 17 to 18 were IGHV unmutated. The response samples were drawn at a median of roughly twelve months into treatment, with a range of roughly 6 to 36 months. Partial responses were observed in around 25 patients and complete responses in 2; after a median follow-up of 68 months, remission was maintained in 15 or so patients and progression was observed in 12. Of the approximately 90 people in the trial, 26 had longitudinal samples available. All remission and progressive disease samples were collected while patients were still receiving ibrutinib. Samples averaged 255,043 productive templates and 90,000 to 100,000 productive rearrangements. Cryopreserved peripheral blood mononuclear cells were collected before treatment, at response, and at either disease progression or sustained remission. General study outcomes and caveats: Baseline clonality was found to be higher than that of age-matched healthy donors and was strongly correlated with circulating CD8+ T-cell counts. Public clonotypes were found to be uncommon and were observed to contract or remain stable during treatment; the increase in clonality was shown to reflect expansion of private clonotypes at ibrutinib response. At ibrutinib response clonality went up, during sustained remission it held steady, and at progression it dropped back toward baseline. Sampling times were not matched between patients in sustained remission and patients whose disease was progressing, and lymph node repertoires were not examined.

Each clonotype received, on average, about 10x coverage in deep resolution sequencing performed on a MiSeq, where the target depth lay between 1 in 1 million and 1 in 200,000 T cells. The immunoSEQ hsTCRB Kit was used to generate the TCR beta libraries. Per the source publication's procedure: ImmunoSEQ Data Assistant and ImmunoSEQ Analyzer were used for data analysis, and V, D and J genes were assigned according to IMGT definitions. Clonality, which ranges from 0 to 1, was calculated by subtracting the normalized Shannon entropy of productive rearrangement frequencies from one. Only overrepresented clonotypes making up at least 0.05% of the repertoire of each patient were included in the public clonotype analysis. About twelve age-matched healthy donor repertoires from immuneACCESS were used as controls for clonality. The clones in this table, taken by TCRdb from immuneACCESS, are in-frame only. Not every clone is retained; where verified, under half of the shortfall comes from an unresolved V gene, and the cause of the rest is unknown. V and J calls and clone size are those listed in that table; D and trimming were worked out from the DNA. Here the sample has about 300,000 clones; over 60% occur a single time. Around 6.6% of the sample comes from the top ten.

This material consisted of PBMCs, taken after 36 months of ibrutinib treatment. The sequence derives from a human donor with chronic lymphocytic leukemia. The chain is assembled from TRBV15 and TRBJ1-5, and 7 junctional nucleotides match TRBD1. The nucleotides are TGTGCCACCAGCCGAACAGGGGTCCTTCAGCCCCAGCATTTT. Its coded protein is CATSRTGVLQPQHF.